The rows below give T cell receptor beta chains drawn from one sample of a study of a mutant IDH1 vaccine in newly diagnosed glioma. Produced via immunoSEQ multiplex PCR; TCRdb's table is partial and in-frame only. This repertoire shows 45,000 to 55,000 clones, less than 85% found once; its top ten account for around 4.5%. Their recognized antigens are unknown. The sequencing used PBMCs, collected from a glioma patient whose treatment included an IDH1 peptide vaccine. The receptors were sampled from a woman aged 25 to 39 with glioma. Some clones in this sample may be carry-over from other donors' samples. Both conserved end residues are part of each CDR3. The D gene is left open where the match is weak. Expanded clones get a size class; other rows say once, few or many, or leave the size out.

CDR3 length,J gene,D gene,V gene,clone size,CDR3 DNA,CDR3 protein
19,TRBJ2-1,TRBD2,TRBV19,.,TGTGCCAGTAGTACTTACACTAGCGGGAGGGCCGAGGGGCACAATGAGCAGTTCTTC,CASSTYTSGRAEGHNEQFF
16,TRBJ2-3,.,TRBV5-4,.,TGTGCCAGCAGCCTAGACAGGAGGGGGAGGGCCGATACGCAGTATTTT,CASSLDRRGRADTQYF
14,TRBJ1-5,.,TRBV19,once,TGTGCCAGTAGTATGAGGGGATTGGGGCGGACCCAGCATTTT,CASSMRGLGRTQHF
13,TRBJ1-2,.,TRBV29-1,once,TGCAGCGCCCCCCAACCAGGGAAGTATGGCTACACCTTC,CSAPQPGKYGYTF
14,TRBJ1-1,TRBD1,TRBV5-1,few,TGCGCCAGCAGCTCCGGGACAGGCCGGACTGAAGCTTTCTTT,CASSSGTGRTEAFF
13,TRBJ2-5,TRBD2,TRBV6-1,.,TGTGCCAGCAGCTACGGACTAGTCGAGACCCAGTACTTC,CASSYGLVETQYF
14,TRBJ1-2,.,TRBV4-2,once,TGTGCCAGCAGCCAAGTGGGGGAAAACTATGGCTACACCTTC,CASSQVGENYGYTF
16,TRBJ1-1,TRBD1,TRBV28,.,TGTGCCAGCAGACCATTCACAGGGGGTTTGAACACTGAAGCTTTCTTT,CASRPFTGGLNTEAFF
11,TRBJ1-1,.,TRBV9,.,TGTGCCAGCAGCCCCGGGACAGAAGCTTTCTTT,CASSPGTEAFF
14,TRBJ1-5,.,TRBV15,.,TGTGCCACCAGCGGGGTCCCCGGCAATCAGCCCCAGCATTTT,CATSGVPGNQPQHF
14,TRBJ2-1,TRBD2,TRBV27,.,TGTGCCGCACGACGAGCGGGAGCTTGGAATGAGCAGTTCTTC,CAARRAGAWNEQFF
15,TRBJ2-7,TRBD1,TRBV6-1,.,TGTGCCAGCAGTGAAAGTGGGACAGCTCCCTACGAGCAGTACTTC,CASSESGTAPYEQYF
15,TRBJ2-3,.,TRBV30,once,TGTGCCTGGAGTGTACCAAGCGAACCCACAGATACGCAGTATTTT,CAWSVPSEPTDTQYF
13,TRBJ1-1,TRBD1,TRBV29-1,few,TGCAGCGTTGGGACAGGGTCGGGGACTGAAGCTTTCTTT,CSVGTGSGTEAFF
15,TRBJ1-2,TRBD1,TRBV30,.,TGTGCCTGGATTCCGATACAGGGGACCCACTATGGCTACACCTTC,CAWIPIQGTHYGYTF
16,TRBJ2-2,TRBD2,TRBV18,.,TGTGCCAGCGAGACTAGCGGGAGGGCCGGCACCGGGGAGCTGTTTTTT,CASETSGRAGTGELFF
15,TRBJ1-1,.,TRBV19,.,TGTGCCAGTAGTCCCCCCGGCAGGGGAAGGACTGAAGCTTTCTTT,CASSPPGRGRTEAFF
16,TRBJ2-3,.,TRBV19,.,TGTGCCAGTAGTATAGTGGGCCAGGGAACCATAGATACGCAGTATTTT,CASSIVGQGTIDTQYF
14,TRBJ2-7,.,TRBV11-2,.,TGTGCCAGCAGCTTCCCCAAGACAGGTTACGAGCAGTACTTC,CASSFPKTGYEQYF
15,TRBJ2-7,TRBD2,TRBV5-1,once,TGCGCCAGCAGCTTGGGGAGCGGGAGTGGCTACGAGCAGTACTTC,CASSLGSGSGYEQYF
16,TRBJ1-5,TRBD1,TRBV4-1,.,TGCGCCAGCAGCCAACCTGACAGGGCCACAAATCAGCCCCAGCATTTT,CASSQPDRATNQPQHF
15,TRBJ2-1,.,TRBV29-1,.,TGCAGCGTTGAAGTGGCGGGTAGCTCCTACAATGAGCAGTTCTTC,CSVEVAGSSYNEQFF
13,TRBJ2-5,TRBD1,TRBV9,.,TGTGCCAGCAGCGCAGACAGGGTTGGTACCCAGTACTTC,CASSADRVGTQYF
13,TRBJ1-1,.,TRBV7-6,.,TGTGCCAGCAGCTTAACCCCATGGACTGAAGCTTTCTTT,CASSLTPWTEAFF
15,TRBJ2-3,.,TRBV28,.,TGTGCCAGCAGTTTAGGGGCCGTCTACACAGATACGCAGTATTTT,CASSLGAVYTDTQYF
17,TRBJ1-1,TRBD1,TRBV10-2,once,TGCGCCAGCAGTCCCGGGACAGGGGGTCCCTTGAACACTGAAGCTTTCTTT,CASSPGTGGPLNTEAFF
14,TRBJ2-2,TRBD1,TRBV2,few,TGTGCCACTAAAGGACAGGCGAACACCGGGGAGCTGTTTTTT,CATKGQANTGELFF
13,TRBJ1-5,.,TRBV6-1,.,TGTGCCAGCAGTGATACACAGGGCCAGCCCCAGCATTTT,CASSDTQGQPQHF
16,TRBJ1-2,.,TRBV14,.,TGTGCCAGCAGCCACCCCTCGGAGGGGTCGAACTATGGCTACACCTTC,CASSHPSEGSNYGYTF
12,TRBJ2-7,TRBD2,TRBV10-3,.,TGTGCCATGGGCGGGGGCTCCTACGAGCAGTACTTC,CAMGGGSYEQYF
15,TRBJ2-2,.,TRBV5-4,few,TGTGCCAGCAGCTCCGGGACCCTGAACACCGGGGAGCTGTTTTTT,CASSSGTLNTGELFF
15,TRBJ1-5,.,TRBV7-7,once,TGTGCTAGCAGCTTGCACAGGGTCTGCAATCAGCCCCAGCATTTT,CASSLHRVCNQPQHF
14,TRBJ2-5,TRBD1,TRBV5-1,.,TGCGCCAGCAGCTGGGGACAGCCCCGAGAGACCCAGTACTTC,CASSWGQPRETQYF
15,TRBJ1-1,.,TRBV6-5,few,TGTGCCAGCAGTTACTCTCCGGGGGACAACACTGAAGCTTTCTTT,CASSYSPGDNTEAFF
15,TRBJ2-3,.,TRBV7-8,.,TGTGCCAGCAGCACCCAGGGGGGTAGCACAGATACGCAGTATTTT,CASSTQGGSTDTQYF
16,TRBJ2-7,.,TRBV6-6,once,TGTGCCAGCAGTAAGGCGGGTTTGGGGCCGACCTACGAGCAGTACTTC,CASSKAGLGPTYEQYF